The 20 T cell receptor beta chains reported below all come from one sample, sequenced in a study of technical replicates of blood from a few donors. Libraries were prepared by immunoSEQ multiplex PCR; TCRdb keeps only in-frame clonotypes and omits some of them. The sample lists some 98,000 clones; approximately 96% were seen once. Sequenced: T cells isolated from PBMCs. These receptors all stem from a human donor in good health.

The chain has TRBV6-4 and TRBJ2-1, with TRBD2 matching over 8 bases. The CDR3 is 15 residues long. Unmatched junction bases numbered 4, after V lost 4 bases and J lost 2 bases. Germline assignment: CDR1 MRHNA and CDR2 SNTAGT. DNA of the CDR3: TGTGCCAGCAGTGGGCGGGAGGCTCCCTACAATGAGCAGTTCTTC. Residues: CASSGREAPYNEQFF.

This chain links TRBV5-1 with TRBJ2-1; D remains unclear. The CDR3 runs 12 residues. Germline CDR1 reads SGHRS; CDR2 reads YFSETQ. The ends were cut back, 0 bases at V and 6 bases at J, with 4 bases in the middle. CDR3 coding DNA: TGCGCCAGCAGCTTGGCGTTCAATGAGCAGTTCTTC. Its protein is CASSLAFNEQFF.

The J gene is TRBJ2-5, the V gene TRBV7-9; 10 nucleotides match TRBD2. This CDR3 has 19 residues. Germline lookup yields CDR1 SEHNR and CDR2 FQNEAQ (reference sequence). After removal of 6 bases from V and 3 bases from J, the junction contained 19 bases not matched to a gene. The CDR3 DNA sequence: TGTGCCAGCAGTCCTACTAGCGGGACTGTTATTTTTCGAGAAGAGACCCAGTACTTC. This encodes CASSPTSGTVIFREETQYF.

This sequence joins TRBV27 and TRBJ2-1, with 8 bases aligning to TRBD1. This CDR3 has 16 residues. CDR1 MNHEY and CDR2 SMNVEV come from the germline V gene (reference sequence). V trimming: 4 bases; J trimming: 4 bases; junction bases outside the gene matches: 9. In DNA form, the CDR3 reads TGTGCCAGCAGTTCAGCCCTTCGGGACAGGTACAATGAGCAGTTCTTC. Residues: CASSSALRDRYNEQFF.

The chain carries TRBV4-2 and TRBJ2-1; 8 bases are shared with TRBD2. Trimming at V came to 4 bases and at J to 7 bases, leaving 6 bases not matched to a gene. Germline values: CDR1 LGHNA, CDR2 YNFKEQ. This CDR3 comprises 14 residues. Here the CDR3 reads CASSPSGGVNEQFF. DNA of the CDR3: TGTGCCAGCAGCCCATCGGGGGGGGTGAATGAGCAGTTCTTC.

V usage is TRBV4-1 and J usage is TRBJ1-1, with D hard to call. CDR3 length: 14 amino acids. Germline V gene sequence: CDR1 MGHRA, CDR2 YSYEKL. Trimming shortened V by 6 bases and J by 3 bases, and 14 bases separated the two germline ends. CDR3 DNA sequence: TGCGCCAGCAGTCTGGTGCGGGGAGACACTGAAGCTTTCTTT. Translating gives CASSLVRGDTEAFF.

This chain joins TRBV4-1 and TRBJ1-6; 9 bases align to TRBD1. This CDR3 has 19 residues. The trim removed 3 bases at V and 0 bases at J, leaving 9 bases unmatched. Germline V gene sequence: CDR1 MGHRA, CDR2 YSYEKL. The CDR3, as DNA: TGCGCCAGCAGCCAGGAGGGACAGGGTGAGAGCTCCTATAATTCACCCCTCCACTTT. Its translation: CASSQEGQGESSYNSPLHF.

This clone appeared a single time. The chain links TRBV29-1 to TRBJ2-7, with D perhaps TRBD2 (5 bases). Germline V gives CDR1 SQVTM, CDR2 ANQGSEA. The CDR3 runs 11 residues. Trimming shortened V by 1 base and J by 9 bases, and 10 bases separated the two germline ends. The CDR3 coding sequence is TGCAGCGTTGAAGGCCGAGGAGGGCAGTACTTC. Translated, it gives CSVEGRGGQYF.

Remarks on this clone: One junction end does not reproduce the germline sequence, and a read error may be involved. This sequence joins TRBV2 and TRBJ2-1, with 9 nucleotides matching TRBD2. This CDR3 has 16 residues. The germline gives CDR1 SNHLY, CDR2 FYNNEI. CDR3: CTARGLASEDDNEQFF. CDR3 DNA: TGCACCGCCCGAGGACTAGCGTCTGAAGACGACAATGAGCAGTTCTTC.

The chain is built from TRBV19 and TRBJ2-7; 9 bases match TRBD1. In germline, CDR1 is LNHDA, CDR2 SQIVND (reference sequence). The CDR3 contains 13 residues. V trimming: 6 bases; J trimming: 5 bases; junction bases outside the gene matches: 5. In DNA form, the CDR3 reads TGTGCCAGTAGGGTGACAGGGGGTAACGAGCAGTACTTC. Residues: CASRVTGGNEQYF.

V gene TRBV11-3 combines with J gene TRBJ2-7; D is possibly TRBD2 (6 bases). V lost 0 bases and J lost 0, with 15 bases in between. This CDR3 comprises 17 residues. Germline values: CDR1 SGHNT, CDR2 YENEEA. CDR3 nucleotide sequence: TGTGCCAGCAGCTTAGATATAGGACTAACAAGCTCCTACGAGCAGTACTTC. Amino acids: CASSLDIGLTSSYEQYF.

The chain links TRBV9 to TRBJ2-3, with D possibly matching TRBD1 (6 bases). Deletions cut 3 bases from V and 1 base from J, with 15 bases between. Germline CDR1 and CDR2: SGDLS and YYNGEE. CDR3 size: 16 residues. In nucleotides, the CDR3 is TGTGCCAGCAGCGGTACAGGGTTAGGCGGCACAGATACGCAGTATTTT. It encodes CASSGTGLGGTDTQYF.

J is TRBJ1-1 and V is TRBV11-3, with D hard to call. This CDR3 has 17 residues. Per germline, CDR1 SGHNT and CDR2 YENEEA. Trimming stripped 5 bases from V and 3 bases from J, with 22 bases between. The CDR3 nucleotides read TGTGCCAGCAGCCCTCACCCCCGGCGGGAGCGTTACACTGAAGCTTTCTTT. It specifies CASSPHPRRERYTEAFF.

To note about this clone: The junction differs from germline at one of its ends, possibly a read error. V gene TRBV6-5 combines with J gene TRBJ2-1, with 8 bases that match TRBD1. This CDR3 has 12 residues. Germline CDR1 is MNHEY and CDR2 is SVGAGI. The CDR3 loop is CPDRDSYNEQFF. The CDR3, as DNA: TGCCCGGACAGGGATTCTTACAATGAGCAGTTCTTC.

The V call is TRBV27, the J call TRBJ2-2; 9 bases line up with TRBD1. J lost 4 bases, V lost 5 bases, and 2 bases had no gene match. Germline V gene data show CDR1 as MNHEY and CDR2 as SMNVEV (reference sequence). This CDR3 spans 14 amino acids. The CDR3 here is CASSRQGGTGELFF. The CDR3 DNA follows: TGTGCCAGCAGTAGACAGGGGGGCACCGGGGAGCTGTTTTTT.

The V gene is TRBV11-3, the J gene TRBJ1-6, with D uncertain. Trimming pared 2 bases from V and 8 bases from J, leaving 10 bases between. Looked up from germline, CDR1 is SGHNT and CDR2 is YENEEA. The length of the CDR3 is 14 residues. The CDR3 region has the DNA TGTGCCAGCAGCTTAAACAGTTTCTATTCACCCCTCCACTTT. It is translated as CASSLNSFYSPLHF. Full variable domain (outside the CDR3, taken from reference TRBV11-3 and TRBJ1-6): EAGVVQSPRYKIIEKKQPVAFWCNPISGHNTLYWYLQNLGQGPELLIRYENEEAVDDSQLPKDRFSAERLKGVDSTLKIQPAELGDSAVYLCASSLNSFYSPLHFGNGTRLTVT.

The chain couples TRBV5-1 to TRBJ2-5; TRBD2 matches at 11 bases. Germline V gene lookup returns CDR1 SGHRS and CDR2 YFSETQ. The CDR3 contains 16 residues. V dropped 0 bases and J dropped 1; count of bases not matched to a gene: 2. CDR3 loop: CASSLVGTSGQETQYF. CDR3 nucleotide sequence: TGCGCCAGCAGCTTGGTGGGGACTAGCGGCCAAGAGACCCAGTACTTC.

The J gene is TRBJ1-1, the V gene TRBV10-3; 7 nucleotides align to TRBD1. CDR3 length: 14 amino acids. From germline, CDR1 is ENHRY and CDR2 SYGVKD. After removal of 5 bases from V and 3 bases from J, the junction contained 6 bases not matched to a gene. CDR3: CAISFRDRDTEAFF. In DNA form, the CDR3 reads TGTGCCATCAGTTTCCGGGACAGAGACACTGAAGCTTTCTTT.

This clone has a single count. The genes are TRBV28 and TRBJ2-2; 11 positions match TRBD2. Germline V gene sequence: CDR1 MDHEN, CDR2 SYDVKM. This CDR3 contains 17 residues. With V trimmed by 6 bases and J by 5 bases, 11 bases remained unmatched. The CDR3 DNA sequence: TGTGCCAGCAGGCAACCGGGACTAGCGGACTATACCGGGGAGCTGTTTTTT. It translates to CASRQPGLADYTGELFF.

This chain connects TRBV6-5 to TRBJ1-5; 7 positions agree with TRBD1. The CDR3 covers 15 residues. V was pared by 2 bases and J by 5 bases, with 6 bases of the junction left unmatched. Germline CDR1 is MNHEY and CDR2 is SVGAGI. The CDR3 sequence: CASSYVTGNDQPQHF. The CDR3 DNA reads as TGTGCCAGCAGTTACGTGACAGGGAATGATCAGCCCCAGCATTTT.